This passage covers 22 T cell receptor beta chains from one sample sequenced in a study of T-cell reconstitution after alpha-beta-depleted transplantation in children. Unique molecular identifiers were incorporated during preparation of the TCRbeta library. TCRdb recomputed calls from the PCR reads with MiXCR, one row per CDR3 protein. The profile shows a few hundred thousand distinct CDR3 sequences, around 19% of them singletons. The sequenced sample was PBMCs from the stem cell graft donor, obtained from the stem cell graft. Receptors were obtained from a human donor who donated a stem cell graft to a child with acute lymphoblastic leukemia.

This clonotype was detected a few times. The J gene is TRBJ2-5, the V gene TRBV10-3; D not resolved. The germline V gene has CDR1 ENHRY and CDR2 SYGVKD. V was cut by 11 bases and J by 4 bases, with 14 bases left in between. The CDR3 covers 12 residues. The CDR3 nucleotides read TGTGCCCTGGGCTCCGTCCCAGAGACCCAGTACTTC. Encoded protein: CALGSVPETQYF.

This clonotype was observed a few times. CDR3 sequence (DNA): TGTGCCACCAGTGGACTTGGCAATCAGCCCCAGCATTTT. The encoded protein is CATSGLGNQPQHF. The chain has TRBV24-1 and TRBJ1-5; D ambiguous. The CDR3 totals 13 residues. Per the germline V gene, CDR1 is KGHDR and CDR2 is SFDVKD. The V and J ends lost 5 bases and 2 bases respectively, with 6 bases between them.

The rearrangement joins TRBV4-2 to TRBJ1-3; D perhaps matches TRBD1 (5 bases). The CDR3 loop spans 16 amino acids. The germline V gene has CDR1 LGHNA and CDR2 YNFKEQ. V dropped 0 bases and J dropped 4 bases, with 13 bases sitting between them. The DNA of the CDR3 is TGTGCCAGCAGCCAAGAAGGTCCGGGGCTCGGAAACACCATATATTTT. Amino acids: CASSQEGPGLGNTIYF.

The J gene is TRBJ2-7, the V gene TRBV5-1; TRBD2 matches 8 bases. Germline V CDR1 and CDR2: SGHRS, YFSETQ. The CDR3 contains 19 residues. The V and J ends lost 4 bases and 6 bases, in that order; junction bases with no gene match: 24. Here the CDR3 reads CASSESNYADMLLAVEQYF. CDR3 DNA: TGCGCCAGCAGCGAATCGAACTACGCCGACATGCTACTAGCGGTCGAGCAGTACTTC.

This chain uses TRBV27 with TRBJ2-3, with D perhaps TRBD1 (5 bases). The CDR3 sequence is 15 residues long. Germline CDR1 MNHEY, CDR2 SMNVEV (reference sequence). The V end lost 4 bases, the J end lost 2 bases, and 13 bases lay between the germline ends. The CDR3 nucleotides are TGTGCCAGCAGTTCGACAGTGGTCCACACAGATACGCAGTATTTT. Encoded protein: CASSSTVVHTDTQYF.

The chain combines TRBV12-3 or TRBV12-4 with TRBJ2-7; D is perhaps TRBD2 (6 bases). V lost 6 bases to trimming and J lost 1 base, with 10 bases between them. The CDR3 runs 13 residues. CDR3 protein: CASRHGSSYEQYF. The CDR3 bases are TGTGCCAGCAGGCACGGGAGTTCCTACGAGCAGTACTTC.

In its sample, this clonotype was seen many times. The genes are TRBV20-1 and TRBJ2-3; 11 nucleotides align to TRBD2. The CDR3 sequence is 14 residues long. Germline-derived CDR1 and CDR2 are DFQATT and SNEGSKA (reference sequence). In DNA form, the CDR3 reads TGCAGCGCTCGGACTAGCGGGCGCACAGATACGCAGTATTTT. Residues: CSARTSGRTDTQYF.

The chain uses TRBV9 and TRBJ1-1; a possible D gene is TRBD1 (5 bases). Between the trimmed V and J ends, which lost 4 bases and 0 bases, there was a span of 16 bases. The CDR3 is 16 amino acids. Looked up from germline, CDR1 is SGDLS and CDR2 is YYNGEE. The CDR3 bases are TGTGCCAGCAGCCCTAACCCGGGACGGCTGAACACTGAAGCTTTCTTT. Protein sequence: CASSPNPGRLNTEAFF.

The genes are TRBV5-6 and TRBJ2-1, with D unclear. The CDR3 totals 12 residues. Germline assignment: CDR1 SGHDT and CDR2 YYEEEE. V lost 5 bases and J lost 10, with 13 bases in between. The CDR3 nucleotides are TGTGCCAGCAGACCAGTGGGCAGCGAGCAGTTCTTC. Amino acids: CASRPVGSEQFF.

The CDR3 bases are TGCAGTGCTTGGGGTTATGAGCAGTTCTTC. This encodes CSAWGYEQFF. The rearrangement links TRBV20-1 to TRBJ2-1; D is unclear. Per germline, CDR1 DFQATT and CDR2 SNEGSKA (reference sequence). The V end lost 5 bases, the J end lost 8 bases, and 7 bases lay between the germline ends. This CDR3 is 10 amino acids long.

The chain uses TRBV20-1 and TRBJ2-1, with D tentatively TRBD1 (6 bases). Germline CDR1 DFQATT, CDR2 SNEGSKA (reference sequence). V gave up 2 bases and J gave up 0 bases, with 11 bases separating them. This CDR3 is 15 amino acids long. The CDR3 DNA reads TGCAGTGCTAGATCCTTCAGGGGCTCCTACAATGAGCAGTTCTTC. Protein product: CSARSFRGSYNEQFF.

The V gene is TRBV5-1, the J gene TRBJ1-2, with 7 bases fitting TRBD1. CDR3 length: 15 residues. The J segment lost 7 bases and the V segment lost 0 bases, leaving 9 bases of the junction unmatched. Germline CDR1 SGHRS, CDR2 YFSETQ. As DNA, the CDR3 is TGCGCCAGCAGCTTGGCCGTAACCCGGACAGGTGGCTACACCTTC. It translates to CASSLAVTRTGGYTF.

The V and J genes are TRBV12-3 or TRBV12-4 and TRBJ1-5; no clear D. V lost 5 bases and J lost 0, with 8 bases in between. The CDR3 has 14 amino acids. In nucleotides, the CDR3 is TGTGCCAGCAGTGTTACGGGTAGCAATCAGCCCCAGCATTTT. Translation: CASSVTGSNQPQHF.

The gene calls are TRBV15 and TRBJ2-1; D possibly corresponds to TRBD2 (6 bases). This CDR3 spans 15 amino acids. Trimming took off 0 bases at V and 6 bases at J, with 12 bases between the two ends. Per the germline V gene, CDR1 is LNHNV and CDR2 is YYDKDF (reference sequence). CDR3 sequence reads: CATSREWGVSNEQFF. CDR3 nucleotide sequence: TGTGCCACCAGCAGAGAATGGGGGGTAAGCAATGAGCAGTTCTTC. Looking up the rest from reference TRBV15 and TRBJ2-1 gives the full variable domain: DAMVIQNPRYQVTQFGKPVTLSCSQTLNHNVMYWYQQKSSQAPKLLFHYYDKDFNNEADTPDNFQSRRPNTSFCFLDIRSPGLGDTAMYLCATSREWGVSNEQFFGPGTRLTVL.

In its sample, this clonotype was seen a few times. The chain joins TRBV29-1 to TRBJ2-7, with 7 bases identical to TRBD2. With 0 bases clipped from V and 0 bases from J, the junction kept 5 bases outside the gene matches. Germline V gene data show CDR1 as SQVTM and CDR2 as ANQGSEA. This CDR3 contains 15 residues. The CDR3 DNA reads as TGCAGCGTTGAAGACCCCTGGGAGGGCTCCTACGAGCAGTACTTC. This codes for CSVEDPWEGSYEQYF.

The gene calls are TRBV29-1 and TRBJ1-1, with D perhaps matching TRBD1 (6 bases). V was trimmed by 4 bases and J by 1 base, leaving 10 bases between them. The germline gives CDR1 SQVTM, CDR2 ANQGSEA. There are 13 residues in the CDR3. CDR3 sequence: CSVVGGRNTEAFF. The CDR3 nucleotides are TGCAGCGTTGTTGGGGGGCGGAACACTGAAGCTTTCTTT.

CDR3 region: CASSPRQRVNEKLFF. The CDR3 nucleotides read TGTGCCAGCAGCCCGCGACAGCGGGTCAACGAAAAACTGTTTTTT. The genes are TRBV27 and TRBJ1-4, with a tentative D call TRBD1 (5 bases). The CDR3 has 15 residues. Germline CDR1 and CDR2: MNHEY and SMNVEV (reference sequence). Trimming stripped 6 bases from V and 8 bases from J, with 19 bases between.

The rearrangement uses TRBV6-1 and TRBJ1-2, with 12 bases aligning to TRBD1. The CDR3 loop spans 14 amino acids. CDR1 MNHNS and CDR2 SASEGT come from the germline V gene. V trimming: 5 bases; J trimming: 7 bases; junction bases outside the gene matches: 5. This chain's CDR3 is CASSPGQGARGYTF. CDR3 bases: TGTGCCAGCAGTCCGGGACAGGGGGCCCGTGGCTACACCTTC.

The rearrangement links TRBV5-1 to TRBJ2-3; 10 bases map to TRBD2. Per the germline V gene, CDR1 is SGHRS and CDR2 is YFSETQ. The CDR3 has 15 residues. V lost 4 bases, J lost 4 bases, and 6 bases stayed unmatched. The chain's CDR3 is CASSIQAGGPDTQYF. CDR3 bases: TGCGCCAGCAGCATACAAGCGGGAGGGCCAGATACGCAGTATTTT.

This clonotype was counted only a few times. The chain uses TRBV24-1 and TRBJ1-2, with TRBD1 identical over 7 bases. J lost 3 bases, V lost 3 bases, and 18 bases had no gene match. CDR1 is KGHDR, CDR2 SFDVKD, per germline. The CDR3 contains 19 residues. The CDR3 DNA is TGTGCCACCAGTGATCTCCTAACTATGACAGGGACCCCGGACTATGGCTACACCTTC. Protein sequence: CATSDLLTMTGTPDYGYTF.

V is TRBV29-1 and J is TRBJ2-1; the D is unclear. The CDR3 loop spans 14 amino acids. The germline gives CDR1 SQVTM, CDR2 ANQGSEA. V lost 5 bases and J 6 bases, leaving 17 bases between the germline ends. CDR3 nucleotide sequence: TGCAGCGTTCCCCCTCAAGCTTTGGGCAATGAGCAGTTCTTC. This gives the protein CSVPPQALGNEQFF.

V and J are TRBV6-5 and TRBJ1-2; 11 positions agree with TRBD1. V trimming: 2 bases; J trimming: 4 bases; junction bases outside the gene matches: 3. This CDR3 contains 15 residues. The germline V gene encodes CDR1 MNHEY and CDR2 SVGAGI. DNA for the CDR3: TGTGCCAGCAGTTACGGACAGGGGGCCGTCTATGGCTACACCTTC. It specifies CASSYGQGAVYGYTF.